The 25 T cell receptor beta chains below all came from one sample that was sequenced in a study of early T cells in non-severe SARS-CoV-2 infection. In TCRdb, the 5' RACE reads were re-called with MiXCR into one record per CDR3 protein. The sample carries 55,000 to 80,000 distinct CDR3 sequences, roughly 10% recorded once. The source material was whole blood. These receptors all come from an adult who was a healthcare worker with PCR-confirmed SARS-CoV-2 infection or an uninfected control (not recorded which).

This clonotype has ten or more counts. The chain links TRBV11-2 to TRBJ2-3; maybe TRBD2 (6 bases). Per germline, CDR1 SGHAT and CDR2 FQNNGV. The CDR3 extends over 15 amino acids. The ends were cut back, 4 bases at V and 4 bases at J, with 15 bases in the middle. This chain's CDR3 is CASSSRKGLADTQYF. CDR3 nucleotide sequence: TGTGCCAGCAGCTCACGGAAGGGACTGGCAGATACGCAGTATTTT.

The J gene is TRBJ1-2, the V gene TRBV27; D might be TRBD1 (6 bases). Germline loops: CDR1 MNHEY, CDR2 SMNVEV (reference sequence). V was trimmed by 6 bases and J by 5 bases, leaving 13 bases between them. This CDR3 has 13 amino acids. The CDR3 DNA follows: TGTGCCAGCAGACCCCCGACAGGTTATGGCTACACCTTC. Translated: CASRPPTGYGYTF.

This clonotype was seen more than once but under ten times. CDR3 nucleotide sequence: TGTGCCAGCAGTGAAGCGCTAAAGACCCGCGTCGGAGAGACCCAGTACTTC. Translating gives CASSEALKTRVGETQYF. This chain links TRBV6-1 with TRBJ2-5; the D is unclear. Germline CDR1 reads MNHNS; CDR2 reads SASEGT. V was pared by 0 bases and J by 4 bases, with 18 bases between. The CDR3 is 17 residues long.

This clonotype was seen ten or more times. This sequence joins TRBV3-1 and TRBJ1-1; D is ambiguous. V gave up 1 base and J gave up 13 bases, with 16 bases separating them. The germline CDR1 and CDR2 sequences are LGHDT and YNNKEL (reference sequence). The CDR3 sequence is 13 residues long. The CDR3 region is CASSQVRGSSGFF. DNA for the CDR3: TGTGCCAGCAGCCAAGTACGGGGAAGTTCGGGTTTCTTT.

This clonotype was observed a few times. The genes are TRBV11-3 and TRBJ2-3; 10 bases align to TRBD1. This CDR3 region has 15 residues. Germline V CDR1 and CDR2: SGHNT, YENEEA. V lost 7 bases, J lost 5 bases, and 9 bases stayed unmatched. This chain's CDR3 is CASTKTGGFGDTQYF. The CDR3, as DNA: TGTGCCAGCACCAAGACAGGGGGCTTTGGAGATACGCAGTATTTT.

In its sample, this clonotype was seen many times. The chain is built from TRBV27 and TRBJ2-4; 9 nucleotides match TRBD2. The CDR3 extends over 14 amino acids. Germline lookup yields CDR1 MNHEY and CDR2 SMNVEV (reference sequence). With 6 bases clipped from V and 0 bases from J, the junction kept 0 bases outside the gene matches. CDR3 residues: CASRLAGAKNIQYF. The CDR3 DNA sequence: TGTGCCAGCAGACTAGCGGGAGCCAAAAACATTCAGTACTTC.

In its sample, this clonotype was seen a few times. The V gene is TRBV24-1, the J gene TRBJ2-3; the D gene is possibly TRBD2 (6 bases). The CDR3 contains 12 residues. V gave up 9 bases and J gave up 0 bases, with 6 bases separating them. Germline CDR1 and CDR2: KGHDR and SFDVKD. The chain's CDR3 is CATGTSTDTQYF. Written as DNA, the CDR3 is TGTGCCACCGGGACTAGCACAGATACGCAGTATTTT.

CDR3 region: CAWSVRAGAHEQYF. The CDR3 DNA sequence: TGTGCCTGGAGTGTAAGGGCAGGGGCCCACGAGCAGTACTTC. This chain joins TRBV30 and TRBJ2-7; D perhaps matches TRBD1 (6 bases). Germline assignment: CDR1 GTSNPN and CDR2 SVGIG (reference sequence). This CDR3 is built from 14 residues. The V end lost 0 bases, the J end lost 5 bases, and 14 bases lay between the germline ends.

This clonotype occurred many times. This chain connects TRBV7-9 to TRBJ2-3, with unresolved D. Germline lookup yields CDR1 SEHNR and CDR2 FQNEAQ (reference sequence). This CDR3 region has 16 residues. The V and J ends lost 5 bases and 0 bases respectively, with 15 bases between them. The CDR3 nucleotides read TGTGCCAGCAGCCCAGGCTCTGGACCTAGCACAGATACGCAGTATTTT. As protein: CASSPGSGPSTDTQYF.

Many counts were recorded for this clonotype. This chain uses TRBV29-1 with TRBJ2-3, with D hard to call. From germline, CDR1 is SQVTM and CDR2 ANQGSEA. This CDR3 comprises 15 residues. Trimming took 0 bases from V and 2 from J, leaving 12 bases between them. The CDR3, as DNA: TGCAGCGTTGAAGAGGCCGCCAATCCCACAGATACGCAGTATTTT. Its translation: CSVEEAANPTDTQYF.

This clonotype was detected a few times. V and J are TRBV6-1 and TRBJ2-5, with 10 bases matching TRBD1. Trimming took 1 base from V and 1 from J; bases not matched to a gene: 6. The CDR3 loop spans 17 amino acids. CDR1 and CDR2 from the germline V gene are MNHNS and SASEGT. The CDR3 loop reads CASSEVGTGESQETQYF. CDR3 nucleotides: TGTGCCAGCAGTGAAGTGGGGACAGGGGAGTCCCAAGAGACCCAGTACTTC.

Only a few counts were recorded for this clonotype. The CDR3 DNA is TGTGCCAGCAGTGAAGAAGATAGCGGCTCCTACGAGCAGTACTTC. Its protein is CASSEEDSGSYEQYF. The chain recombines TRBV6-1 with TRBJ2-7; possible D gene TRBD2, 6 bases. Germline V lookup: CDR1 MNHNS, CDR2 SASEGT. This CDR3 is built from 15 residues. Trimming took off 1 base at V and 0 bases at J, with 10 bases between the two ends.

V and J are TRBV7-3 and TRBJ1-5; tentatively, D is TRBD1 (5 bases). Per germline, CDR1 SGHTA and CDR2 FQGTGA. The CDR3 sequence is 13 residues long. Trimming shortened V by 5 bases and J by 7 bases, and 12 bases separated the two germline ends. The CDR3 here is CASSLARDQPQHF. Written as DNA, the CDR3 is TGTGCCAGCAGCCTGGCCCGGGACCAGCCCCAGCATTTT.

There are many counts of this clonotype. The chain joins TRBV29-1 to TRBJ2-5; a weak D match, TRBD2 (5 bases). The CDR3 runs 13 residues. V was trimmed by 3 bases and J by 4 bases, leaving 12 bases between them. Germline CDR1 is SQVTM and CDR2 is ANQGSEA. The CDR3 sequence is CSVDGRVRETQYF. As DNA, the CDR3 is TGCAGCGTTGACGGGCGGGTACGAGAGACCCAGTACTTC.

There are a few counts of this clonotype. V gene TRBV7-3 combines with J gene TRBJ1-5; no reliable D call. Per the germline V gene, CDR1 is SGHTA and CDR2 is FQGTGA. Between the trimmed V and J ends, which lost 0 bases and 7 bases, there was a span of 7 bases. The CDR3 spans 13 residues. The CDR3 sequence is CASSLTFGQPQHF. The DNA of the CDR3 is TGTGCCAGCAGCTTAACTTTTGGCCAGCCCCAGCATTTT.

This clonotype was counted between two and nine times. J is TRBJ2-7 and V is TRBV4-2; TRBD1 or TRBD2 may be the D gene (5 bases each). The V end lost 0 bases, the J end lost 3 bases, and 12 bases lay between the germline ends. The CDR3 loop spans 15 amino acids. The germline V gene encodes CDR1 LGHNA and CDR2 YNFKEQ. CDR3 amino acids: CASSQDIGAYYEQYF. The CDR3 DNA reads as TGTGCCAGCAGCCAAGATATCGGGGCCTACTACGAGCAGTACTTC.

This clonotype showed up many times. The V and J genes are TRBV11-2 and TRBJ2-1, with 9 bases aligning to TRBD2. The CDR3 is 15 residues long. Germline CDR1 is SGHAT and CDR2 is FQNNGV. The V and J ends lost 5 bases and 4 bases, in that order; junction bases with no gene match: 6. CDR3 nucleotides: TGTGCCAGCAGCCACGGGACTAGCTGGTACAATGAGCAGTTCTTC. Translated: CASSHGTSWYNEQFF.

The rearrangement uses TRBV6-5 and TRBJ1-1; TRBD1 might be the D (6 bases). V was pared by 5 bases and J by 1 base, with 14 bases between. CDR1 and CDR2 (germline): MNHEY, SVGAGI. The CDR3 runs 15 residues. The DNA of the CDR3 is TGTGCCAGCAGTACCCCCTGGGGGCCGAACACTGAAGCTTTCTTT. Its translation is CASSTPWGPNTEAFF.

V gene TRBV28 combines with J gene TRBJ2-7; D remains ambiguous. The CDR3 is made up of 11 amino acids. CDR1 and CDR2 (germline): MDHEN, SYDVKM. The V gene lost 5 bases and the J gene lost 3 bases, with 5 bases spanning the gap. The CDR3 DNA is TGTGCCAGCAGTGCCCGCTACGAGCAGTACTTC. Protein: CASSARYEQYF.

This clonotype has ten or more counts. The junction shows a germline mismatch at one end, possibly a read error. V and J are TRBV4-1 and TRBJ2-7; the D gene is possibly TRBD2 (5 bases). Germline loops: CDR1 MGHRA, CDR2 YSYEKL. This CDR3 has 14 residues. CDR3 region: CASSQEEGGRKLDF. The CDR3 DNA sequence: TGCGCCAGCAGCCAAGAAGAGGGCGGTCGGAAGCTGGACTTC.

This clonotype was seen more than once but under ten times. This chain uses TRBV29-1 with TRBJ1-2, with 8 positions matching TRBD1. Losses at the gene ends were 2 bases for V and 0 bases for J; bases not matched to a gene: 8. CDR3 length equals 16 residues. CDR1 is SQVTM and CDR2 is ANQGSEA in the germline V gene. As DNA, the CDR3 is TGCAGCGTTGAATGGGACAGGCTTGTGGCTAACTATGGCTACACCTTC. It translates to CSVEWDRLVANYGYTF.

The rearrangement links TRBV5-1 to TRBJ1-2; D remains ambiguous. CDR3 length: 14 amino acids. The ends were cut back, 4 bases at V and 2 bases at J, with 12 bases in the middle. Germline V gene lookup returns CDR1 SGHRS and CDR2 YFSETQ. CDR3: CASSRASGNYGYTF. CDR3 sequence (DNA): TGCGCCAGCAGCCGAGCCAGCGGGAACTATGGCTACACCTTC.

V is TRBV19 and J is TRBJ2-2, with 7 bases aligning to TRBD1. The CDR3 has 15 residues. V lost 9 bases to trimming and J lost 7 bases; unmatched junction nucleotides: 14. Germline V gene sequence: CDR1 LNHDA, CDR2 SQIVND (reference sequence). CDR3 nucleotide sequence: TGTGCCAGCCATAAAAGGGGCAGGGGGTACGGGGAGCTGTTTTTT. Amino acid sequence: CASHKRGRGYGELFF. Full variable domain (outside the CDR3, taken from reference TRBV19 and TRBJ2-2): DGGITQSPKYLFRKEGQNVTLSCEQNLNHDAMYWYRQDPGQGLRLIYYSQIVNDFQKGDIAEGYSVSREKKESFPLTVTSAQKNPTAFYLCASHKRGRGYGELFFGEGSRLTVL.

This clonotype was counted many times. The chain recombines TRBV6-5 with TRBJ2-2; D possibly matches TRBD1 or TRBD2 (5 bases each). The V gene lost 0 bases and the J gene lost 2 bases, with 13 bases spanning the gap. The V gene's germline CDR1 is MNHEY and CDR2 SVGAGI. There are 17 residues in the CDR3. The CDR3 is CASSYSPHRTNTGELFF. The CDR3 DNA follows: TGTGCCAGCAGTTACTCACCTCACAGGACTAACACCGGGGAGCTGTTTTTT.

This clonotype appeared a few times. V is TRBV3-1 and J is TRBJ1-6; D not resolved. CDR3 size: 15 residues. V was trimmed by 5 bases and J by 5 bases, leaving 13 bases between them. Germline CDR1 is LGHDT and CDR2 is YNNKEL (reference sequence). In nucleotides, the CDR3 is TGTGCCAGCAGCTGGGCCCTAGGGAATAATTCACCCCTCCACTTT. Translating gives CASSWALGNNSPLHF.